Following are 32 T cell receptor beta chains from one sample sequenced in a study of blood T cell repertoires in COVID-19. The data were produced by immunoSEQ multiplex PCR, yet TCRdb's version contains in-frame clones alone and is incomplete. The sample comprises 210,000 or so clones, around four fifths of which are singletons, and approximately 2.9% rests with the top ten. Sequencing used peripheral blood. The receptors were sampled from a man aged 45-65 years with active or convalescent COVID-19.

The gene calls are TRBV4-1 and TRBJ2-7; 11 nucleotides align to TRBD2. With 1 base clipped from V and 7 bases from J, the junction kept 15 bases outside the gene matches. There are 18 residues in the CDR3. CDR1 is MGHRA and CDR2 is YSYEKL in the germline V gene. CDR3 bases: TGCGCCAGCAGCCAAGTATGGCTAGCGGGAGGTCTGGTGAGGGAGCAGTACTTC. This gives the protein CASSQVWLAGGLVREQYF.

This clone came up a few times. This chain joins TRBV29-1 and TRBJ1-5; D might be TRBD1 (5 bases). CDR1 and CDR2 from the germline V gene are SQVTM and ANQGSEA. This CDR3 region has 13 residues. V lost 6 bases and J lost 3, with 12 bases in between. In DNA, the CDR3 is TGCAGCGTCGATCAGGGACTCAATCAGCCCCAGCATTTT. Residues: CSVDQGLNQPQHF.

V and J are TRBV2 and TRBJ2-2; TRBD1 is a possible D gene (5 bases). V was shortened by 6 bases and J by 3 bases, with 14 bases between the two germline ends. This CDR3 has 15 residues. Germline CDR1 SNHLY, CDR2 FYNNEI. The CDR3 is CASSVDRIYTGELFF. CDR3 sequence (DNA): TGTGCCAGCAGCGTCGACAGAATCTACACCGGGGAGCTGTTTTTT.

The chain uses TRBV5-1 and TRBJ2-3; 7 bases are shared with TRBD1. Trimming took 4 bases from V and 3 from J; bases not matched to a gene: 8. Germline V lookup: CDR1 SGHRS, CDR2 YFSETQ. The CDR3 loop spans 15 amino acids. Here the CDR3 reads CASSQKGGWTDTQYF. CDR3 DNA: TGCGCCAGCAGCCAAAAAGGGGGCTGGACAGATACGCAGTATTTT. Drawing the rest from reference TRBV5-1 and TRBJ2-3, the complete variable domain is KAGVTQTPRYLIKTRGQQVTLSCSPISGHRSVSWYQQTPGQGLQFLFEYFSETQRNKGNFPGRFSGRQFSNSRSEMNVSTLELGDSALYLCASSQKGGWTDTQYFGPGTRLTVL.

V usage is TRBV3-1 (or the pseudogene TRBV3-2) and J usage is TRBJ1-3, with D unclear. Germline values: CDR1 LGHDT, CDR2 YNNKEL (reference sequence). The CDR3 extends over 16 amino acids. V dropped 3 bases and J dropped 0 bases, with 12 bases sitting between them. The CDR3 is CASSHPGGYSGNTIYF. CDR3 DNA sequence: TGTGCCAGCAGCCATCCCGGCGGGTACTCTGGAAACACCATATATTTT.

V and J are TRBV24-1 and TRBJ2-1, with 7 bases fitting TRBD2. Germline CDR1 KGHDR, CDR2 SFDVKD. Trimming removed 4 bases from V and 0 bases from J; junction bases left unmatched: 5. CDR3 size: 16 residues. The CDR3 nucleotides are TGTGCCACCAGTGACAATAGCGGGTCCTCCTACAATGAGCAGTTCTTC. Residues: CATSDNSGSSYNEQFF.

The table lists this clone with a count of one. The rearrangement uses TRBV27 and TRBJ1-2; TRBD1 matches at 8 bases. Germline assignment: CDR1 MNHEY and CDR2 SMNVEV (reference sequence). Trimming removed 5 bases from V and 4 bases from J; junction bases left unmatched: 12. This CDR3 spans 16 amino acids. The CDR3 bases are TGTGCCAGCAGTCCACTTACAGGGGGGCTAGGCTATGGCTACACCTTC. Amino acid sequence: CASSPLTGGLGYGYTF.

The V and J genes are TRBV30 and TRBJ1-2; the match to TRBD1 covers 7 bases. The CDR3 is 11 amino acids. Germline CDR1 GTSNPN, CDR2 SVGIG (reference sequence). V gave up 7 bases and J gave up 6 bases; unmatched junction bases: 5. CDR3 amino acids: CALTGLNGYTF. The CDR3 DNA is TGTGCCTTGACAGGGTTAAATGGCTACACCTTC.

The chain uses TRBV9 and TRBJ1-4; tentatively, D is TRBD1 (6 bases). There are 16 residues in the CDR3. V was trimmed by 3 bases and J by 3 bases, leaving 15 bases between them. CDR1 SGDLS and CDR2 YYNGEE come from the germline V gene. In nucleotides, the CDR3 is TGTGCCAGCAGCGGTTACAGGGACGCAGCTAATGAAAAACTGTTTTTT. This sequence encodes CASSGYRDAANEKLFF.

The V call is TRBV24-1, the J call TRBJ2-2; TRBD1 aligns across 9 bases. Trimming took 8 bases from V and 3 from J; bases not matched to a gene: 3. CDR1 and CDR2 (germline): KGHDR, SFDVKD. CDR3 length: 14 residues. Here the CDR3 DNA reads TGTGCCACCACCGGGACAGGGTACACCGGGGAGCTGTTTTTT. Protein: CATTGTGYTGELFF.

The V gene is TRBV5-1, the J gene TRBJ1-2; possibly TRBD1 for D (6 bases). The germline V and J ends were trimmed by 4 bases and 5 bases, with 18 bases remaining between them. CDR1 and CDR2 from the germline V gene are SGHRS and YFSETQ. This CDR3 contains 15 residues. The CDR3 DNA follows: TGCGCCAGCAGCCCCGGACAGTCTTCCATTTATGGCTACACCTTC. Translated, it gives CASSPGQSSIYGYTF.

The rearrangement links TRBV2 to TRBJ2-5, with D perhaps TRBD1 (6 bases). CDR3 length equals 14 residues. V lost 5 bases, J lost 5 bases, and 15 bases lay in between. Germline V CDR1 and CDR2: SNHLY, FYNNEI. The DNA for the CDR3 is TGTGCCAGCAGTCAACAGGGTAGGCGCGAGACCCAGTACTTC. Protein: CASSQQGRRETQYF. Variable domain in full (rest from reference TRBV2 and TRBJ2-5): EPEVTQTPSHQVTQMGQEVILRCVPISNHLYFYWYRQILGQKVEFLVSFYNNEISEKSEIFDDQFSVERPDGSNFTLKIRSTKLEDSAMYFCASSQQGRRETQYFGPGTRLLVL.

The chain joins TRBV10-2 to TRBJ2-2; a possible D gene is TRBD1 (6 bases). Germline assignment: CDR1 WSHSY and CDR2 SAAADI. The germline V and J ends were trimmed by 5 bases and 3 bases, with 10 bases remaining between them. The CDR3 extends over 14 amino acids. The CDR3 coding sequence is TGCGCCAGCAGTCGGGACATGGACACCGGGGAGCTGTTTTTT. Encoded protein: CASSRDMDTGELFF.

The DNA for the CDR3 is TGTGCCAGCAGTGACTATTCGCAAGCGGTCGCTGAAGCTTTCTTT. Amino acid sequence: CASSDYSQAVAEAFF. V and J are TRBV2 and TRBJ1-1, with D unresolved. V lost 3 bases to trimming and J lost 6 bases, with 17 bases between them. This CDR3 has 15 amino acids. The germline V gene encodes CDR1 SNHLY and CDR2 FYNNEI. The variable domain in full, with the rest retrieved from reference TRBV2 and TRBJ1-1, is EPEVTQTPSHQVTQMGQEVILRCVPISNHLYFYWYRQILGQKVEFLVSFYNNEISEKSEIFDDQFSVERPDGSNFTLKIRSTKLEDSAMYFCASSDYSQAVAEAFFGQGTRLTVV.

This chain joins TRBV6-5 and TRBJ1-3; D not certain. Looked up from germline, CDR1 is MNHEY and CDR2 is SVGAGI. The CDR3 runs to 15 residues. V lost 5 bases to trimming and J lost 3 bases, with 14 bases between them. The CDR3 loop is CASSTTASRGNTIYF. In DNA form, the CDR3 reads TGTGCCAGCAGTACGACTGCTTCTCGTGGAAACACCATATATTTT.

The chain has TRBV30 and TRBJ2-1, with no clear D. Deletions cut 3 bases from V and 8 bases from J, with 20 bases between. The CDR3 length is 15 residues. Germline V gene sequence: CDR1 GTSNPN, CDR2 SVGIG (reference sequence). CDR3 in amino acids: CAWSDPTRSRDEQFF. For the CDR3, the DNA is TGTGCCTGGAGCGACCCGACCAGGTCCCGCGATGAGCAGTTCTTC.

This clone has only a few counts. The gene calls are TRBV5-1 and TRBJ2-7; 9 bases map to TRBD1. V was pared by 3 bases and J by 5 bases, with 6 bases of the junction left unmatched. Germline assignment: CDR1 SGHRS and CDR2 YFSETQ. This CDR3 is built from 14 residues. CDR3 nucleotides: TGCGCCAGCAGCTCCGGGACAGGGCTCGACGAGCAGTACTTC. It translates to CASSSGTGLDEQYF. Based on the CDR3 plus reference TRBV5-1 and TRBJ2-7, the full variable domain is KAGVTQTPRYLIKTRGQQVTLSCSPISGHRSVSWYQQTPGQGLQFLFEYFSETQRNKGNFPGRFSGRQFSNSRSEMNVSTLELGDSALYLCASSSGTGLDEQYFGPGTRLTVT.

The chain combines TRBV11-2 with TRBJ1-2; 11 bases match TRBD1. The CDR3 covers 15 residues. The V and J ends lost 5 bases and 3 bases, in that order; junction bases with no gene match: 5. Germline CDR1 and CDR2: SGHAT and FQNNGV. CDR3 coding DNA: TGTGCCAGCAGCCCCTGGACAGGGGGCGACTATGGCTACACCTTC. It codes for CASSPWTGGDYGYTF.

The chain couples TRBV7-3 to TRBJ2-7; a weak D match, TRBD2 (6 bases). V was pared by 4 bases and J by 2 bases, with 15 bases between. The CDR3 length is 15 residues. Per germline, CDR1 SGHTA and CDR2 FQGTGA. In nucleotides, the CDR3 is TGTGCCAGCAGCTCGCAGGGCGGGAACCCCTACGAGCAGTACTTC. Its protein is CASSSQGGNPYEQYF.

The rearrangement joins TRBV19 to TRBJ1-1, with 7 nucleotides matching TRBD1. Trimming cost V 4 bases and J 10 bases; bases outside gene matches: 6. This CDR3 is 12 amino acids long. Germline V gene sequence: CDR1 LNHDA, CDR2 SQIVND (reference sequence). As DNA, the CDR3 is TGTGCCAGTAGTACCCCTCAGGGGGGAGCTTTCTTT. This encodes CASSTPQGGAFF. Based on the CDR3 plus reference TRBV19 and TRBJ1-1, the full variable domain is DGGITQSPKYLFRKEGQNVTLSCEQNLNHDAMYWYRQDPGQGLRLIYYSQIVNDFQKGDIAEGYSVSREKKESFPLTVTSAQKNPTAFYLCASSTPQGGAFFGQGTRLTVV.

The CDR3 sequence: CASSLDLGTRYEQYF. The DNA of the CDR3 is TGTGCCAGCAGCTTGGACCTGGGGACACGCTACGAGCAGTACTTC. The chain links TRBV5-8 to TRBJ2-7; D might be TRBD1 (6 bases). Germline-derived CDR1 and CDR2 are SGHTS and YDEGEE. The V end was cut by 0 bases, the J end by 3 bases, with 13 bases between. The CDR3 consists of 15 residues.

Turning to this clone: One junction end disagrees with the germline gene, perhaps due to a read error. The chain joins TRBV19 to TRBJ2-5; 7 bases match TRBD2. The germline V gene has CDR1 LNHDA and CDR2 SQIVND (reference sequence). This CDR3 is built from 14 residues. CDR3 DNA: TGTGCGAGTAGTCGAGGGAGGGGTACAGAGACCCAGTACTTC. It specifies CASSRGRGTETQYF.

The chain carries TRBV7-2 and TRBJ2-4, with 7 bases lining up with TRBD2. This CDR3 comprises 16 residues. V trimming: 5 bases; J trimming: 1 base; junction bases outside the gene matches: 8. In germline, CDR1 is SGHTA, CDR2 FQGNSA. CDR3 coding DNA: TGTGCCAGCAGCATCGTCTGGGGGGGGGCCAAAAACATTCAGTACTTC. It encodes CASSIVWGGAKNIQYF.

The chain recombines TRBV24-1 with TRBJ2-7; weak D call: TRBD2 (7 bases). V was pared by 10 bases and J by 4 bases, with 22 bases between. Germline CDR1 KGHDR, CDR2 SFDVKD. CDR3 length: 15 residues. CDR3 sequence reads: CATHKGGESLYEQYF. The CDR3 DNA follows: TGTGCCACTCATAAGGGGGGGGAATCCCTTTACGAGCAGTACTTC.

The rearrangement uses TRBV5-1 and TRBJ2-1; 15 bases are a match to TRBD2. Unmatched junction bases numbered 8, after V lost 4 bases and J lost 6 bases. CDR3 length: 17 amino acids. From germline, CDR1 is SGHRS and CDR2 YFSETQ. This CDR3 is CASSKPGLAGGGNEQFF. CDR3 coding DNA: TGCGCCAGCAGCAAACCGGGACTAGCGGGAGGAGGCAATGAGCAGTTCTTC.

The rearrangement links TRBV2 to TRBJ1-3; D not resolved. Germline values: CDR1 SNHLY, CDR2 FYNNEI. V lost 3 bases, J lost 5 bases, and 8 bases lay in between. The CDR3 totals 13 residues. The CDR3 DNA is TGTGCCAGCAGTGATGGGCTAAGAAACACCATATATTTT. Translated: CASSDGLRNTIYF.

The chain combines TRBV19 with TRBJ2-5; 7 nucleotides align to TRBD1. The CDR3 contains 13 residues. Germline-derived CDR1 and CDR2 are LNHDA and SQIVND (reference sequence). V lost 4 bases and J lost 4; bases outside the gene matches: 3. The chain's CDR3 is CASSKQGRETQYF. CDR3 in DNA: TGTGCCAGTAGTAAACAGGGGAGAGAGACCCAGTACTTC. The variable domain in full, completed from reference TRBV19 and TRBJ2-5, reads DGGITQSPKYLFRKEGQNVTLSCEQNLNHDAMYWYRQDPGQGLRLIYYSQIVNDFQKGDIAEGYSVSREKKESFPLTVTSAQKNPTAFYLCASSKQGRETQYFGPGTRLLVL.

The V and J genes are TRBV2 and TRBJ2-7, with D possibly being TRBD1 (5 bases). The CDR3 extends over 15 amino acids. Trimming took off 6 bases at V and 2 bases at J, with 17 bases between the two ends. The V gene's germline CDR1 is SNHLY and CDR2 FYNNEI. The CDR3, as DNA: TGTGCCAGCAGCGCTCTCGAGGCAGGGACCTACGAGCAGTACTTC. This translates into CASSALEAGTYEQYF.

The CDR3 protein is CASAPGQPRETQYF. The DNA of the CDR3 is TGTGCTAGTGCCCCGGGACAGCCCCGAGAGACCCAGTACTTC. The V and J genes are TRBV12-5 and TRBJ2-5; 7 nucleotides line up with TRBD1. The CDR3 sequence is 14 residues long. With 7 bases clipped from V and 4 bases from J, the junction kept 9 bases outside the gene matches. Germline V CDR1 and CDR2: LGHNT, FRNRAP.

This sequence joins TRBV20-1 and TRBJ2-7, with TRBD2 matching over 8 bases. Germline V gene data show CDR1 as DFQATT and CDR2 as SNEGSKA (reference sequence). The CDR3 totals 17 residues. The V and J ends lost 3 bases and 1 base, in that order; junction bases with no gene match: 14. The DNA for the CDR3 is TGCAGTGCTAGTTGGGGTGGAGGCGGGAGGCCGTCCTACGAGCAGTACTTC. It codes for CSASWGGGGRPSYEQYF.

CDR3 sequence reads: CASSVLDSYEQYF. CDR3 DNA: TGCGCCAGCAGCGTTTTAGACTCCTACGAGCAGTACTTC. This chain uses TRBV4-1 with TRBJ2-7; D ambiguous. V was trimmed by 5 bases and J by 0 bases, leaving 8 bases between them. Germline V gives CDR1 MGHRA, CDR2 YSYEKL. The CDR3 spans 13 residues.

This clone was observed a handful of times. The chain links TRBV7-2 to TRBJ2-5; 8 bases are shared with TRBD2. CDR3 size: 16 residues. With 3 bases clipped from V and 1 base from J, the junction kept 7 bases outside the gene matches. Per the germline V gene, CDR1 is SGHTA and CDR2 is FQGNSA. The CDR3 bases are TGTGCCAGCAGCTTGTTCGGGGGGGCAGGCCAAGAGACCCAGTACTTC. Amino acid sequence: CASSLFGGAGQETQYF.